This TCR beta chain is drawn from a study of cytomegalovirus exposure and HLA in healthy donors. Points from the study as a whole: Apparent HLA restriction characterized most CMV-associated TCR beta chains in a later analysis. Presence/absence results assume similar sequencing depth per donor, which may not hold. CMV serostatus was the only immune exposure information that was available.

Details on this clone: Antigen: not known.

With 60 Vbeta and 13 Jbeta primers, the PCR was carried out. The repertoire was sequenced with immunoSEQ multiplex PCR; TCRdb's copy has only in-frame clones and lacks some. The sample holds roughly 120,000 clones, roughly 80% seen once. The germline V gene has CDR1 MNHNS and CDR2 SASEGT. There are 15 residues in the CDR3. Trimming took off 7 bases at V and 1 base at J, with 13 bases between the two ends. The sample consisted of PBMCs. This clonotype was sampled from a male donor in good health and CMV-seronegative. The chain couples TRBV6-1 to TRBJ2-2; D may be TRBD1 (5 bases). CDR3 residues: CASKTDRRNTGELFF. The CDR3 DNA follows: TGTGCCAGCAAGACAGACAGACGGAACACCGGGGAGCTGTTTTTT.